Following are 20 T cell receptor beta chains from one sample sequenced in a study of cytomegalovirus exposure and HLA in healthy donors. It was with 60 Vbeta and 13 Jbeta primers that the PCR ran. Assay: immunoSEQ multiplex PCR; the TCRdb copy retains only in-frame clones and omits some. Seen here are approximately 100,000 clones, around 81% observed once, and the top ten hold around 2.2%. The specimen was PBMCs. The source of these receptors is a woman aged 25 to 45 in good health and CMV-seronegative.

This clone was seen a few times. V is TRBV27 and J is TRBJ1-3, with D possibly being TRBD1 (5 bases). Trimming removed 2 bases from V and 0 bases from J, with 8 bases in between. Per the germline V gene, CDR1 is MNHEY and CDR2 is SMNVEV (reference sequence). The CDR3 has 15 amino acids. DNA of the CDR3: TGTGCCAGCAGTTTACAGGGAAGCTCTGGAAACACCATATATTTT. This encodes CASSLQGSSGNTIYF.

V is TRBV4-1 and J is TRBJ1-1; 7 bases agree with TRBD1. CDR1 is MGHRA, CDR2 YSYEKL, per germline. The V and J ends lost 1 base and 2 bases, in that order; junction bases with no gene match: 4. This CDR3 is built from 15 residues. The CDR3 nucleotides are TGCGCCAGCAGCCAAGCAGGGACAGTTAACACTGAAGCTTTCTTT. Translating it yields CASSQAGTVNTEAFF.

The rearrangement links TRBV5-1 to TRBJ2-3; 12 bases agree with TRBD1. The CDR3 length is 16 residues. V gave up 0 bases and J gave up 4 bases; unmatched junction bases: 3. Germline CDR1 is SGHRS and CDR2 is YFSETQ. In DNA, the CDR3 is TGCGCCAGCAGCTTGGAGGGACAGGGGGCGGCAGATACGCAGTATTTT. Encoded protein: CASSLEGQGAADTQYF.

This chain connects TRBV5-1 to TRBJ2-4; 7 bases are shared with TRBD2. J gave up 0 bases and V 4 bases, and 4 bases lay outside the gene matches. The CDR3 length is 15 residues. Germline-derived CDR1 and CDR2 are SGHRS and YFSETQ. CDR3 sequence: CASSHGGIAKNIQYF. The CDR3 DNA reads TGCGCCAGCAGCCACGGGGGGATAGCCAAAAACATTCAGTACTTC.

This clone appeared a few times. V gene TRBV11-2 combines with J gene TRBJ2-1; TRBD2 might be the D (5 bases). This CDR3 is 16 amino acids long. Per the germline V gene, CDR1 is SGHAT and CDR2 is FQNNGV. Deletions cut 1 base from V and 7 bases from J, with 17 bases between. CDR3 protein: CASSLGLPPRGNEQFF. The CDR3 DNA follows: TGTGCCAGCAGCTTAGGGCTGCCCCCTCGAGGGAATGAGCAGTTCTTC.

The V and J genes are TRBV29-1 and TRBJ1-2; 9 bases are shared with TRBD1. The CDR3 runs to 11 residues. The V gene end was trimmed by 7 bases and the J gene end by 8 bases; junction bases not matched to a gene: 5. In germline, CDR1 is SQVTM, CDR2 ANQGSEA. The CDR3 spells CSGYRGLGYTF. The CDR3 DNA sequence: TGCAGCGGGTACAGGGGGCTCGGCTACACCTTC.

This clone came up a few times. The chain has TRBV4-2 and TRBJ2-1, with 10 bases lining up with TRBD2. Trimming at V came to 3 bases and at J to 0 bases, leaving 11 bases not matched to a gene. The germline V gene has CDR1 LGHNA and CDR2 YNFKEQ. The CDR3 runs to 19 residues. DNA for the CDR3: TGTGCCAGCAGCCAGGGAGGGGGGACTAGCGACAGCTCCTACAATGAGCAGTTCTTC. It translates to CASSQGGGTSDSSYNEQFF.

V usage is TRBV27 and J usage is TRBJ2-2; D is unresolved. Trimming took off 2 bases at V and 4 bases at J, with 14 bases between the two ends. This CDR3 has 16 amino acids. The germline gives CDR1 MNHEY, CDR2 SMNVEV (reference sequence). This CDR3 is CASSLLVPWATGELFF. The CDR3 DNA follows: TGTGCCAGCAGTTTACTGGTTCCTTGGGCCACCGGGGAGCTGTTTTTT.

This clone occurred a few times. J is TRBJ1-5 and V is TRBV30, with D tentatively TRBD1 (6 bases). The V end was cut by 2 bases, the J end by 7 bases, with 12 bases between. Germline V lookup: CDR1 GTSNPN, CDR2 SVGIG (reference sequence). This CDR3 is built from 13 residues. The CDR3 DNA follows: TGTGCCTGGAGTCAACAGGGCCGGCAGCCCCAGCATTTT. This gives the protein CAWSQQGRQPQHF.

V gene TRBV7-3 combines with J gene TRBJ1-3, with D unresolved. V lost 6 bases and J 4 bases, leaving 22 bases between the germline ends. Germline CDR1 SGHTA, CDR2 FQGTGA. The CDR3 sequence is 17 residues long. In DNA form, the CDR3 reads TGTGCCAGCAGGCGGAATTCAGGAGGAACGTCAGGAAACACCATATATTTT. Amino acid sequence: CASRRNSGGTSGNTIYF.

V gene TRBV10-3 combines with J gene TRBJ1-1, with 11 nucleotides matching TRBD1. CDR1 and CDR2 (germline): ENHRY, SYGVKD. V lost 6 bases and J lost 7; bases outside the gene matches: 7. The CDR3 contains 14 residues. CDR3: CAIREDRGHGEAFF. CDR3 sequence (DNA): TGTGCCATCAGGGAGGACAGGGGGCACGGTGAAGCTTTCTTT.

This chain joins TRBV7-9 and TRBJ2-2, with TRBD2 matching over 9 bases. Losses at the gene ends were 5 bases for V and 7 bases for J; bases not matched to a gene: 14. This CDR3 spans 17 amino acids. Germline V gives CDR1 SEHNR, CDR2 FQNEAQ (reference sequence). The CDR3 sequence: CASSNPSSGRMVGELFF. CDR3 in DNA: TGTGCCAGCAGCAATCCTAGTAGCGGGAGAATGGTCGGGGAGCTGTTTTTT.

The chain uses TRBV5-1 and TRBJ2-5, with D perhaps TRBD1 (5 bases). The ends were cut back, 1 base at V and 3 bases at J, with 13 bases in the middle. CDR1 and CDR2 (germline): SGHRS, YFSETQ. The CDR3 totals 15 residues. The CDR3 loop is CASSLRSGAEETQYF. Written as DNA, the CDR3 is TGCGCCAGCAGCTTGAGGTCTGGGGCAGAAGAGACCCAGTACTTC.

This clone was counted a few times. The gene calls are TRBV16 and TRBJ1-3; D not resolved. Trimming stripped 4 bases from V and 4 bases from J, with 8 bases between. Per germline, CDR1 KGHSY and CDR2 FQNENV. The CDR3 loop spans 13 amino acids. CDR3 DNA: TGTGCCAGCAGCCCGGCCGGGGGAAACACCATATATTTT. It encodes CASSPAGGNTIYF.

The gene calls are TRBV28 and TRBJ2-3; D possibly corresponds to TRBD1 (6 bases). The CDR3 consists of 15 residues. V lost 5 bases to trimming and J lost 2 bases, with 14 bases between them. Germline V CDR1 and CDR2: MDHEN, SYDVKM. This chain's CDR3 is CASSNRDRHTDTQYF. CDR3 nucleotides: TGTGCCAGCAGTAACAGGGACCGACACACAGATACGCAGTATTTT.

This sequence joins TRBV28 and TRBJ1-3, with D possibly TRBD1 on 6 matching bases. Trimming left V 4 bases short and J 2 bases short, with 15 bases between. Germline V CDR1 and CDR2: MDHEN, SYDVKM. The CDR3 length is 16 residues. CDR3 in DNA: TGTGCCAGCAGTTCCCAAGGGGAGGGGGCTGGAAACACCATATATTTT. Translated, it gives CASSSQGEGAGNTIYF.

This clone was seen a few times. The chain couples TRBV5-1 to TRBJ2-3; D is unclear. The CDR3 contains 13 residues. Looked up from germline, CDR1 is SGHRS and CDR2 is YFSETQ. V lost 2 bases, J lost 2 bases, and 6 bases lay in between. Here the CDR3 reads CASSFYLTDTQYF. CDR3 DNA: TGCGCCAGCAGCTTTTATCTCACAGATACGCAGTATTTT. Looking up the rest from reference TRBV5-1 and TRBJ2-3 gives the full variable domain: KAGVTQTPRYLIKTRGQQVTLSCSPISGHRSVSWYQQTPGQGLQFLFEYFSETQRNKGNFPGRFSGRQFSNSRSEMNVSTLELGDSALYLCASSFYLTDTQYFGPGTRLTVL.

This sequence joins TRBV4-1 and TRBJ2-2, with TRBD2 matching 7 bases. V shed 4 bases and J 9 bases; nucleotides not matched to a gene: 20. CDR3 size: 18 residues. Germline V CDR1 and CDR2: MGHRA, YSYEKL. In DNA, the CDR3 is TGCGCCAGCAGCCGAACCAAACCGGGACTACCACCCTACAGGGAGCTGTTTTTT. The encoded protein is CASSRTKPGLPPYRELFF.

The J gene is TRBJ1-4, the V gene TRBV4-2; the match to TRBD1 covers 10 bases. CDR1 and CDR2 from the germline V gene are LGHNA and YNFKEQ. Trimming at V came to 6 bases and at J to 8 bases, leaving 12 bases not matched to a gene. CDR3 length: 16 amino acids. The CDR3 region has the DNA TGTGCCAGCAGGAGGGCAACCGGACAGGGGGAAGAAAAACTGTTTTTT. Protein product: CASRRATGQGEEKLFF.

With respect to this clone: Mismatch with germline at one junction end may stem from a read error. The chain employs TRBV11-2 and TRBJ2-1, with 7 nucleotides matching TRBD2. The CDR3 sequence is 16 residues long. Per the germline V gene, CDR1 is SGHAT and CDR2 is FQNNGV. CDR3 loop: CASSLLGGRAYDEQFF. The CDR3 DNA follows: TGTGCCAGCAGCTTATTAGGTGGGAGGGCCTACGATGAGCAGTTCTTC.